The next 16 T cell receptor beta chains were all read from a single sample in a study of blood T cell repertoires in COVID-19. Assay used: immunoSEQ multiplex PCR; TCRdb lists only in-frame clones, some missing. Of over 85,000 clones in the sample, 91% are singletons; the top ten hold less than 2.5%. The material sequenced was peripheral blood. These receptor sequences come from a human donor with active COVID-19. The donor label of this sample is uncertain.

J is TRBJ2-4 and V is TRBV28, with 9 bases lining up with TRBD1. The CDR3 length is 15 residues. V was clipped by 3 bases and J by 8 bases; unmatched bases: 8. In germline, CDR1 is MDHEN, CDR2 SYDVKM. The CDR3 loop is CASSFGTGRGDIQYF. CDR3 nucleotide sequence: TGTGCCAGCAGTTTCGGGACAGGGAGGGGGGACATTCAGTACTTC. The entire variable domain, with the rest obtained from reference TRBV28 and TRBJ2-4, is as follows: DVKVTQSSRYLVKRTGEKVFLECVQDMDHENMFWYRQDPGLGLRLIYFSYDVKMKEKGDIPEGYSVSREKKERFSLILESASTNQTSMYLCASSFGTGRGDIQYFGAGTRLSVL.

The chain combines TRBV2 with TRBJ2-7; D remains ambiguous. The V end was cut by 3 bases, the J end by 2 bases, with 5 bases between. CDR3 length: 12 amino acids. Germline V CDR1 and CDR2: SNHLY, FYNNEI. The CDR3 sequence is CASSDLTYEQYF. In DNA, the CDR3 is TGTGCCAGCAGTGACCTTACCTACGAGCAGTACTTC.

The V call is TRBV14, the J call TRBJ2-1; 12 nucleotides line up with TRBD2. Germline lookup yields CDR1 SGHDN and CDR2 FVKESK. Unmatched junction bases numbered 8, after V lost 0 bases and J lost 8 bases. The CDR3 spans 17 residues. This chain's CDR3 is CASSQDLRLAGVDEQFF. CDR3 bases: TGTGCCAGCAGCCAAGATCTTAGACTAGCGGGGGTCGATGAGCAGTTCTTC.

The chain uses TRBV5-4 and TRBJ2-1, with 9 bases fitting TRBD2. The germline V gene has CDR1 SGHNT and CDR2 YYREEE (reference sequence). Germline trimming cut 4 bases from V and 4 bases from J; bases unmatched to any gene: 12. The CDR3 totals 17 residues. CDR3 in DNA: TGTGCCAGCAGCCCTTTCGCGGGGGGGCCGGGTTACAATGAGCAGTTCTTC. Translating it yields CASSPFAGGPGYNEQFF.

This chain uses TRBV6-1 with TRBJ2-5; 12 nucleotides match TRBD2. The trim removed 2 bases at V and 5 bases at J, leaving 15 bases unmatched. Germline CDR1 and CDR2: MNHNS and SASEGT. This CDR3 has 19 residues. The CDR3: CASSEPGTSGGPWRETQYF. In DNA, the CDR3 is TGTGCCAGCAGTGAACCGGGCACTAGCGGGGGGCCGTGGCGGGAGACCCAGTACTTC.

J is TRBJ2-7 and V is TRBV28, with D perhaps TRBD1 (5 bases). The V and J ends lost 3 bases and 0 bases respectively, with 12 bases between them. Germline assignment: CDR1 MDHEN and CDR2 SYDVKM. The CDR3 runs to 15 residues. CDR3 coding DNA: TGTGCCAGCAGTTTCAGACAGTCGTACTCCTACGAGCAGTACTTC. Amino acid sequence: CASSFRQSYSYEQYF.

This chain connects TRBV6-4 to TRBJ2-3, with 10 bases aligning to TRBD1. J lost 4 bases, V lost 5 bases, and 6 bases had no gene match. Germline assignment: CDR1 MRHNA and CDR2 SNTAGT. CDR3 length equals 15 residues. In nucleotides, the CDR3 is TGTGCCAGCAGTCCCGGACAGGGGGAGGCAGATACGCAGTATTTT. Amino acid sequence: CASSPGQGEADTQYF.

Of note for this clone: Different DNA sequences within this sample yield the same CDR3. The chain employs TRBV5-1 and TRBJ2-5; TRBD2 might be the D (5 bases). The germline gives CDR1 SGHRS, CDR2 YFSETQ. The CDR3 has 14 residues. Deletions cut 0 bases from V and 4 bases from J, with 10 bases between. CDR3 amino acids: CASSLAGSGETQYF. The CDR3 DNA sequence: TGCGCCAGCAGCTTGGCGGGGAGCGGAGAGACCCAGTACTTC.

The CDR3 protein is CASSYGSHEQFF. DNA of the CDR3: TGTGCCAGCAGTTACGGGAGTCATGAGCAGTTCTTC. V usage is TRBV6-5 and J usage is TRBJ2-1, with D tentatively TRBD2 (5 bases). V was cut by 2 bases and J by 8 bases, with 7 bases left in between. Per the germline V gene, CDR1 is MNHEY and CDR2 is SVGAGI. The CDR3 covers 12 residues.

The chain recombines TRBV6-2 or TRBV6-3 with TRBJ1-3; possible D gene TRBD1, 6 bases. The V and J ends lost 6 bases and 0 bases respectively, with 9 bases between them. This CDR3 spans 14 amino acids. Germline loops: CDR1 MNHEY, CDR2 SVGEGT. CDR3 coding DNA: TGTGCCAGCAGCGACAGGAGCTCTGGAAACACCATATATTTT. This codes for CASSDRSSGNTIYF.

The rearrangement uses TRBV9 and TRBJ2-3; perhaps TRBD1 as D (6 bases). The V gene lost 0 bases and the J gene lost 4 bases, with 12 bases spanning the gap. This CDR3 has 15 amino acids. Germline V gene data show CDR1 as SGDLS and CDR2 as YYNGEE. The CDR3 DNA reads TGTGCCAGCAGCGTAGGGAAGACAGGCTCAGATACGCAGTATTTT. Its translation is CASSVGKTGSDTQYF.

CDR3 in amino acids: CASSLLAGAEETQYF. The DNA for the CDR3 is TGTGCCAGCAGCTTGCTAGCGGGGGCGGAGGAGACCCAGTACTTC. The chain links TRBV7-8 to TRBJ2-5; TRBD2 matches 10 bases. In germline, CDR1 is SGHVS, CDR2 FQNEAQ. The ends lost 3 bases at V and 5 bases at J; junction bases unmatched: 6. The CDR3 is 15 amino acids.

This clone was counted once. J is TRBJ2-7 and V is TRBV15, with D maybe TRBD1 (5 bases). The CDR3 spans 13 residues. CDR1 LNHNV and CDR2 YYDKDF come from the germline V gene (reference sequence). Trimming pared 4 bases from V and 1 base from J, leaving 8 bases between. In nucleotides, the CDR3 is TGTGCCACCAGCACCGACAGTTCCTACGAGCAGTACTTC. Its translation: CATSTDSSYEQYF. Variable domain in full (rest from reference TRBV15 and TRBJ2-7): DAMVIQNPRYQVTQFGKPVTLSCSQTLNHNVMYWYQQKSSQAPKLLFHYYDKDFNNEADTPDNFQSRRPNTSFCFLDIRSPGLGDTAMYLCATSTDSSYEQYFGPGTRLTVT.

The count of this clone is one. This chain links TRBV13 with TRBJ2-7, with TRBD2 matching over 13 bases. The germline V gene encodes CDR1 PRHDT and CDR2 FYEKMQ (reference sequence). There are 15 residues in the CDR3. V was pared by 5 bases and J by 2 bases, with 3 bases of the junction left unmatched. The CDR3 nucleotides are TGTGCCAGCAGCCCAGGACTAGCGGGGGCCTACGAGCAGTACTTC. As protein: CASSPGLAGAYEQYF. Variable domain in full (rest from reference TRBV13 and TRBJ2-7): AAGVIQSPRHLIKEKRETATLKCYPIPRHDTVYWYQQGPGQDPQFLISFYEKMQSDKGSIPDRFSAQQFSDYHSELNMSSLELGDSALYFCASSPGLAGAYEQYFGPGTRLTVT.

The chain couples TRBV5-1 to TRBJ2-7; TRBD2 aligns across 7 bases. The junction had 5 bases not matched to a gene; V was cut back by 3 bases and J by 2 bases. CDR1 SGHRS and CDR2 YFSETQ come from the germline V gene. The CDR3 is 14 amino acids. Here the CDR3 DNA reads TGCGCCAGCAGCTCGTCGGGGGGAACCTACGAGCAGTACTTC. This codes for CASSSSGGTYEQYF.

The V gene is TRBV28, the J gene TRBJ2-7; D remains ambiguous. The CDR3 runs to 13 residues. Germline CDR1 reads MDHEN; CDR2 reads SYDVKM. V lost 7 bases and J lost 1, with 11 bases in between. CDR3 DNA: TGTGCCAGCACCGTAGACAATTCCTACGAGCAGTACTTC. Amino acid sequence: CASTVDNSYEQYF.